This T cell receptor beta chain comes out of a study of OX40 agonist ivuxolimab in advanced cancers. General study points: The study found that CD8+ T cells averaged more expanded clones than CD4+.

Germline CDR1 reads MNHEY; CDR2 reads SVGAGI. This CDR3 has 16 residues. The junction had 7 bases not matched to a gene; V was cut back by 1 base and J by 3 bases. This table comes from immunoSEQ multiplex PCR, and its TCRdb copy is limited to in-frame clones, with some not included. Of fewer than 30,000 clones listed, 76% are singletons. Concerning this clone: Antigen specificity is unknown.

The source was CD4+ or CD8+ T cells sorted from blood, collected in a trial of the OX40 agonist ivuxolimab. The genes are TRBV6-5 and TRBJ2-7; 9 bases map to TRBD2. The clonotype originates from an adult with an advanced solid tumor such as melanoma, head and neck, liver or kidney cancer. This chain's CDR3 is CASSYWDAGGLYEQYF. The CDR3 DNA is TGTGCCAGCAGTTACTGGGACGCGGGGGGGCTCTACGAGCAGTACTTC.